The 10 T cell receptor beta chains reported below all come from one sample, sequenced in a study of long-term antiretroviral therapy in people with HIV. Sequencing used immunoSEQ v3.0 at survey level. Profiling relied on immunoSEQ multiplex PCR, and the TCRdb table lists in-frame clones only, not all of them. Altogether about 25,000 clones are present, around 81% being singletons, with the ten largest covering roughly 16%. The specimen comprised unsorted PBMCs, sampled at the start of antiretroviral therapy, before treatment. The receptors were sampled from a woman aged 18-29 years with HIV.

A single count supports this clone. Written as DNA, the CDR3 is TGCAGCGTTGTAGGGGGCTCCTACGAGCAGTACTTC. Its translation: CSVVGGSYEQYF. This sequence joins TRBV29-1 and TRBJ2-7, with a weak D call TRBD1 (6 bases). Trimming left V 4 bases short and J 0 bases short, with 7 bases between. The CDR3 extends over 12 amino acids. In germline, CDR1 is SQVTM, CDR2 ANQGSEA.

The DNA for the CDR3 is TGTGCCAGCACCGAGACAGTCAATGAGCAGTTCTTC. The encoded protein is CASTETVNEQFF. This rearrangement joins TRBV7-8 to TRBJ2-1; the D gene is possibly TRBD1 (5 bases). Germline V gene lookup returns CDR1 SGHVS and CDR2 FQNEAQ. The CDR3 is made up of 12 amino acids. V lost 7 bases and J lost 6, with 10 bases in between.

V and J are TRBV29-1 and TRBJ2-7; D unclear. The V gene lost 4 bases and the J gene lost 9 bases, with 16 bases spanning the gap. This CDR3 spans 12 amino acids. Germline lookup yields CDR1 SQVTM and CDR2 ANQGSEA. CDR3 nucleotide sequence: TGCAGCGTTGCAGATCGGGTTCGCGCGCAGTACTTC. Its protein product is CSVADRVRAQYF.

This clone appeared once. The J gene is TRBJ2-7, the V gene TRBV13; the match to TRBD2 covers 10 bases. This CDR3 contains 17 residues. Germline CDR1 is PRHDT and CDR2 is FYEKMQ (reference sequence). The V gene end was trimmed by 1 base and the J gene end by 9 bases; junction bases not matched to a gene: 15. CDR3 coding DNA: TGTGCCAGCAGCTTAGCTCCTCGAGCGGGGGGGCCAGGTCGGCAGTACTTC. Its protein is CASSLAPRAGGPGRQYF.

This chain joins TRBV5-8 and TRBJ1-1, with D hard to call. From germline, CDR1 is SGHTS and CDR2 YDEGEE. V dropped 5 bases and J dropped 7 bases, with 21 bases sitting between them. The CDR3 is 15 residues long. The CDR3 coding sequence is TGTGCCAGCAGGTTCCCCCTAGAGGATACTATTGAAGCTTTCTTT. Translated, it gives CASRFPLEDTIEAFF.

The CDR3 nucleotides are TGTGCCAGTAGGATGGGGGGTGGAGTTCAGCCCCAGCATTTT. It specifies CASRMGGGVQPQHF. The rearrangement uses TRBV19 and TRBJ1-5; a weak D match, TRBD1 (5 bases). Trimming shortened V by 6 bases and J by 6 bases, and 15 bases separated the two germline ends. CDR1 and CDR2 (germline): LNHDA, SQIVND (reference sequence). CDR3 size: 14 residues. Complete variable domain (other parts from reference TRBV19 and TRBJ1-5): DGGITQSPKYLFRKEGQNVTLSCEQNLNHDAMYWYRQDPGQGLRLIYYSQIVNDFQKGDIAEGYSVSREKKESFPLTVTSAQKNPTAFYLCASRMGGGVQPQHFGDGTRLSIL.

The V and J genes are TRBV7-8 and TRBJ2-5; D is perhaps TRBD2 (5 bases). CDR1 is SGHVS, CDR2 FQNEAQ, per germline. The germline V and J ends were trimmed by 1 base and 2 bases, with 8 bases remaining between them. The CDR3 is made up of 14 amino acids. Here the CDR3 reads CASSLGAGQETQYF. CDR3 DNA: TGTGCCAGCAGCTTAGGGGCGGGTCAAGAGACCCAGTACTTC.

The chain couples TRBV29-1 to TRBJ1-2; 7 bases line up with TRBD1. Per the germline V gene, CDR1 is SQVTM and CDR2 is ANQGSEA. The CDR3 runs 10 residues. V trimming: 3 bases; J trimming: 8 bases; junction bases outside the gene matches: 0. CDR3 bases: TGCAGCGTTGAGACAGGGGGCTACACCTTC. Encoded protein: CSVETGGYTF.

The chain joins TRBV7-3 to TRBJ2-1, with 7 bases matching TRBD1. V dropped 5 bases and J dropped 1; count of bases not matched to a gene: 5. The germline gives CDR1 SGHTA, CDR2 FQGTGA. The CDR3 runs 15 residues. The CDR3 bases are TGTGCCAGCAGCCCGGACAGGATTTCCTACAATGAGCAGTTCTTC. Protein: CASSPDRISYNEQFF.

The chain is built from TRBV5-4 and TRBJ1-2; D uncertain. Germline CDR1 reads SGHNT; CDR2 reads YYREEE (reference sequence). CDR3 length equals 14 residues. V shed 1 base and J shed 7 bases, with 14 bases lying between them. DNA of the CDR3: TGTGCCAGCAGCTTGCTCCGCGACGAGGGTGGCTACACCTTC. Translating it yields CASSLLRDEGGYTF.